This T cell receptor (beta chain) is from a study of T cells after yellow fever vaccination. For the study at large: SMART-Seq v4 Ultra Low Input handled preparation of low-cell-number fractions. General study findings and limits: Relatively few clonotypes were ones that appeared in both CD4 and CD8 compartments. Re-detected after boosting: most primary clones, 96% of CD4 and about 89% of CD8.

Turning to this clonotype: Its antigen is not known.

By 5'RACE template switching, TCR cDNA was produced, with a universal primer site and UMIs added in the process. Using its own MiXCR run on the 5' RACE reads, TCRdb lists one record per CDR3 protein. The sample yields around 610,000 distinct CDR3 sequences, approximately 13% seen once. This receptor was taken from a man aged 30 to 39 who received the YFV17D yellow fever vaccine. This specimen was PBMCs, taken on the day of the yellow fever booster vaccination.

Here the CDR3 DNA reads TGCAGTGCTAGAGACCGCAAAAGGACAGGGGGTGCCTACAATGAGCAGTTCTTC. It translates to CSARDRKRTGGAYNEQFF. V and J are TRBV20-1 and TRBJ2-1; TRBD1 matches at 10 bases. J was trimmed by 2 bases and V by 0 bases; bases with no gene match: 10. Germline values: CDR1 DFQATT, CDR2 SNEGSKA (reference sequence). The CDR3 length is 18 residues.